This T cell receptor beta chain is from a study of blood T cells in healthy people across ages. Notes on the study in general: It was not known whether donors were CMV positive (a possible confounder of expanded clonotype changes).

The donors, aged about 6 to 100, were healthy Caucasians from Russia. Each donor gave roughly 9.8 milliliters of peripheral blood. Using a J-beta primer mix together with a sample-barcoded 5' primer, a second PCR was run for about 6 to 12 cycles. At least 3 million CDR3-containing paired-end reads were obtained per sample. MiXCR, applied by TCRdb to the 5' RACE reads, yields one record per CDR3 protein. The sample shows approximately 900,000 distinct CDR3 sequences, about 48% of them seen only once. Comments on this clonotype: The antigen remains undetermined.

Germline lookup yields CDR1 SGHRS and CDR2 YFSETQ. Trimming pared 3 bases from V and 2 bases from J, leaving 11 bases between. There are 14 residues in the CDR3. Sequenced material: blood. The chain combines TRBV5-1 with TRBJ1-1, with D possibly matching TRBD1 (6 bases). This receptor was obtained from a man aged 25-45 years in good health. Written as DNA, the CDR3 is TGCGCCAGCAGCTGGGATGGGGGCAACACTGAAGCTTTCTTT. Amino acids: CASSWDGGNTEAFF.